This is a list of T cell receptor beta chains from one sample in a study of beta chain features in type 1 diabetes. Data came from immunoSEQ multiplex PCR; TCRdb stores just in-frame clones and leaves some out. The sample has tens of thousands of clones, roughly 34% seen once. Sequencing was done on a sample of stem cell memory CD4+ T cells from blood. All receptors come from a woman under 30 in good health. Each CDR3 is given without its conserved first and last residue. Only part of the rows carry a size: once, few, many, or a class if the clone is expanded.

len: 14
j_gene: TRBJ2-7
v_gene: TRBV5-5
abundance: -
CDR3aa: ASSSISGTGSYEQY

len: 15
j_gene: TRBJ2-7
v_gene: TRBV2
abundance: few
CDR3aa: ASRDWVLGVASYEQY

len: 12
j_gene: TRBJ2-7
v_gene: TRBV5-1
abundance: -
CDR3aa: ASSLRTSGYEQY

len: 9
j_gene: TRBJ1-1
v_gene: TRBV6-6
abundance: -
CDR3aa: ASSRDSEAF

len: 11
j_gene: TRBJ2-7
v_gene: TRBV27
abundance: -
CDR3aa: ASSLPQGREQY

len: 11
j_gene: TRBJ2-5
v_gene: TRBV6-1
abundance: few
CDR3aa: ASSSQRGETQY

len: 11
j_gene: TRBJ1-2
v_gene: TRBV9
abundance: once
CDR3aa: ASSQAGTDGYT

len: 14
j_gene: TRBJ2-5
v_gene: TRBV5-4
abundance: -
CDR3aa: ASSPGGQAPQETQY

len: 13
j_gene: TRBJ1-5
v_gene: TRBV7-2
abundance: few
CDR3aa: ASSAGQGLYQPQH

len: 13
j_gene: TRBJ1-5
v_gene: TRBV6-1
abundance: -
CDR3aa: ASSGSTLSNQPQH

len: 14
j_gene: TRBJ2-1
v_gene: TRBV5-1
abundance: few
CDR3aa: ASSLDAGAVRNEQF

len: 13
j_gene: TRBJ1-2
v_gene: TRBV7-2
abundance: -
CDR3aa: ASSLRGGPNYGYT

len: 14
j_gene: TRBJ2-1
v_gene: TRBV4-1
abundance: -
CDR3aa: ASSQPLGGSYNEQF

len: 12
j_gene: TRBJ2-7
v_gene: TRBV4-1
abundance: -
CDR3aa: ASSQDLGSYEQY

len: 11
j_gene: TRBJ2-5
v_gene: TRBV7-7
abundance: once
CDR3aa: ASSPSSRETQY

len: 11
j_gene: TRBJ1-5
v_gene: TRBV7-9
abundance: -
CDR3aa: ASSLAFPAVMH

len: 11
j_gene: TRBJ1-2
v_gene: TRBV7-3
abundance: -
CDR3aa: ASSPSGEGGYT

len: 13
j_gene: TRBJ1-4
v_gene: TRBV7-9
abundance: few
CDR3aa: ASSLGIQANEKLF

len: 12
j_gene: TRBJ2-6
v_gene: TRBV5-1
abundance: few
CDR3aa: ASSLVAGANVLT

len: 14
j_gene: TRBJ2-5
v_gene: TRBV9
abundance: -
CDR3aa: ASSVGVAGSQETQY

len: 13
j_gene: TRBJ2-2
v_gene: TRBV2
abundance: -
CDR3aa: ASSDSGRKDGELF

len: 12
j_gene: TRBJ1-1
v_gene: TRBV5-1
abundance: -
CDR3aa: ASSVTGENTEAF

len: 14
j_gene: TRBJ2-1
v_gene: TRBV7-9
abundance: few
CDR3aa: ASSWLGTSGYNEQF

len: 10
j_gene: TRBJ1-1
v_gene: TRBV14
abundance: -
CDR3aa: ASSHQGPEAF

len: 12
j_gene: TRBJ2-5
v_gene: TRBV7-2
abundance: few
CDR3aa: ASSLVLVSETQY

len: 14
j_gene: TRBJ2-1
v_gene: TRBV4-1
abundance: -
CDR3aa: ASSQDPGLASNEQF

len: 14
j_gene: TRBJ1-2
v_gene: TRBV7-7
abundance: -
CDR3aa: ASSLGGQSRLYGYT

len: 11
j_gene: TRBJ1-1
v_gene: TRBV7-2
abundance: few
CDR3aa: ASSLATRGEAF

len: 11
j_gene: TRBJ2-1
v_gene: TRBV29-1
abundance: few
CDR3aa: SVAPTGGSEQF

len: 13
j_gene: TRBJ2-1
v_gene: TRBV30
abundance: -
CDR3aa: AWSSGTSSYNEQF

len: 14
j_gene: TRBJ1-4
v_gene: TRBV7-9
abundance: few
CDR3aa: ASSSTSTGGSDKLF

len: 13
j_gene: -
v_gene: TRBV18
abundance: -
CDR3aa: ASSRGQGFTYEQY

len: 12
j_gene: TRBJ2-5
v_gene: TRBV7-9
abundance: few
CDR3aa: ASSLRAGQETQY

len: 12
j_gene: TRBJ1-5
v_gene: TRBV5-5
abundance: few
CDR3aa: ASSFGTGDQPQH